Sequencing of this T cell receptor (beta chain) was carried out in a study of CD8 T cells in ankylosing spondylitis. Points on this clonotype: Its antigen is currently unknown.

Quantitative 5'-RACE with molecular barcodes generated TCR beta libraries. TCRdb re-analysed the 5' RACE reads in MiXCR, keeping a single row per CDR3 protein. The table shows about 340,000 distinct CDR3 sequences, with 14% to 15% occurring only once. Findings and caveats of the study: Disease-linked clones were reportedly significantly enriched in matched ankylosing spondylitis synovial fluid. Relatively rare in peripheral blood, disease-linked clones were also CD8+. Ankylosing spondylitis blood appeared to be characterized by a TCR beta motif of roughly eight highly homologous variants.

Trimming cost V 3 bases and J 8 bases; bases outside gene matches: 5. The CDR3 totals 14 residues. Germline-derived CDR1 and CDR2 are SGHTA and FQGNSA. The receptor comes from a male donor with ankylosing spondylitis or in good health (not recorded which). What was sequenced was blood, either unsorted or a sorted T cell fraction (not recorded which). V usage is TRBV7-2 and J usage is TRBJ2-7, with 12 bases aligning to TRBD1. The chain's CDR3 is CASSLGTGGEKQYF. The DNA of the CDR3 is TGTGCCAGCAGCTTGGGGACAGGGGGCGAAAAGCAGTACTTC.